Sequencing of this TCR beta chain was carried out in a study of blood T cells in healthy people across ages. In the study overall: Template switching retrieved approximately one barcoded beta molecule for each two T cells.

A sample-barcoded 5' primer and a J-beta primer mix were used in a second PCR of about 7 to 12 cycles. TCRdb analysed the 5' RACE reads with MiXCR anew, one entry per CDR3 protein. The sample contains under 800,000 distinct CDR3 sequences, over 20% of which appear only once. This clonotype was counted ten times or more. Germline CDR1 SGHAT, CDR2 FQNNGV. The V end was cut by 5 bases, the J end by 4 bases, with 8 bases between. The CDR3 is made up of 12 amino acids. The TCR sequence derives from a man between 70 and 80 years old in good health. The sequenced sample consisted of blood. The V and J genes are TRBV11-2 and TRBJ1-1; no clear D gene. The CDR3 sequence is CASSADSTEAFF. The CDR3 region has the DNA TGTGCCAGCAGCGCGGATAGCACTGAAGCTTTCTTT. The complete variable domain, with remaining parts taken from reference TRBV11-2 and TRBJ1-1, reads EAGVAQSPRYKIIEKRQSVAFWCNPISGHATLYWYQQILGQGPKLLIQFQNNGVVDDSQLPKDRFSAERLKGVDSTLKIQPAKLEDSAVYLCASSADSTEAFFGQGTRLTVV.